The 15 T cell receptor beta chains listed next were all sequenced from one sample in a study of blood T cell repertoires in COVID-19 (dated by TCRdb to 2020 to 2021). The library relied on the immunoSEQ multiplex PCR assay. In its TCRdb copy, this immuneACCESS table keeps in-frame sequences only and misses some clones. Where compared with another copy, unresolved V genes explain less than half of these, and the others have no known cause. For this sample the table gives fewer than 400,000 clones, of which around nine tenths were detected only once. The ten biggest clones cover approximately 10% of the sample. The sequenced sample was PBMCs or T cells enriched from blood (not recorded which). Receptor source: a woman in her 50s who had recovered from COVID-19.

This chain uses TRBV28 with TRBJ1-1; TRBD1 is a possible D gene (5 bases). The germline gives CDR1 MDHEN, CDR2 SYDVKM. The CDR3 spans 10 residues. V was pared by 8 bases and J by 9 bases, with 10 bases between. The CDR3 coding sequence is TGTGCCAGCGGGGACTTTAAAGCTTTCTTT. It yields the protein CASGDFKAFF.

The gene calls are TRBV19 and TRBJ1-5, with TRBD1 identical over 8 bases. The CDR3 covers 18 residues. Germline CDR1 reads LNHDA; CDR2 reads SQIVND (reference sequence). V was pared by 1 base and J by 5 bases, with 13 bases of the junction left unmatched. CDR3 nucleotide sequence: TGTGCCAGTAGTATAGGACAGGGGACACGGGTGGTGGATCAGCCCCAGCATTTT. Amino acid sequence: CASSIGQGTRVVDQPQHF.

The rearrangement links TRBV4-2 to TRBJ2-1, with D possibly TRBD2 on 6 matching bases. Trimming removed 3 bases at V and 4 bases at J, with 7 bases between. Germline V CDR1 and CDR2: LGHNA, YNFKEQ. The CDR3 is made up of 13 amino acids. For the CDR3, the DNA is TGTGCCAGCAGCCACAGCGGGTACAATGAGCAGTTCTTC. Protein product: CASSHSGYNEQFF.

The rearrangement uses TRBV9 and TRBJ1-2, with 8 positions matching TRBD1. The CDR3 loop spans 12 amino acids. CDR1 SGDLS and CDR2 YYNGEE come from the germline V gene. J lost 5 bases, V lost 7 bases, and 4 bases had no gene match. The CDR3, as DNA: TGTGCCAGCTCAACAGGGGGTTATGGCTACACCTTC. It encodes CASSTGGYGYTF.

This sequence joins TRBV3-1 (or the pseudogene TRBV3-2) and TRBJ1-2; maybe TRBD1 (6 bases). The CDR3 is made up of 15 amino acids. The V gene lost 5 bases and the J gene lost 4 bases, with 17 bases spanning the gap. Looked up from germline, CDR1 is LGHDT and CDR2 is YNNKEL (reference sequence). In DNA form, the CDR3 reads TGTGCCAGCAGCGACCGGGACACAAACTTCTATGGCTACACCTTC. Encoded protein: CASSDRDTNFYGYTF.

This clone has just one count. The same CDR3 also results from other DNA sequences found in this sample. The genes are TRBV12-3 or TRBV12-4 and TRBJ1-5, with unresolved D. Trimming shortened V by 3 bases and J by 3 bases, and 6 bases separated the two germline ends. This CDR3 contains 13 residues. DNA for the CDR3: TGTGCCAGCAGTTTGAGGGACAATCAGCCCCAGCATTTT. Translating gives CASSLRDNQPQHF.

V is TRBV6-1 and J is TRBJ2-7; D gene uncertain. Deletions cut 2 bases from V and 2 bases from J, with 4 bases between. The CDR3 has 12 amino acids. Germline CDR1 is MNHNS and CDR2 is SASEGT. The DNA for the CDR3 is TGTGCCAGCAGTGAACGGGCCTACGAGCAGTACTTC. Translation: CASSERAYEQYF.

The chain recombines TRBV7-9 with TRBJ2-5, with 8 bases fitting TRBD1. Germline assignment: CDR1 SEHNR and CDR2 FQNEAQ (reference sequence). J gave up 4 bases and V 4 bases, and 11 bases lay outside the gene matches. The CDR3 totals 16 residues. The CDR3 loop reads CASSYRTGRISETQYF. The CDR3 nucleotides read TGTGCCAGCAGCTACCGGACAGGGAGGATTTCAGAGACCCAGTACTTC.

The chain couples TRBV13 to TRBJ1-1, with 7 positions matching TRBD1. Germline CDR1 reads PRHDT; CDR2 reads FYEKMQ (reference sequence). The CDR3 covers 17 residues. The V segment lost 3 bases and the J segment 3 bases; nucleotides outside the gene matches: 13. CDR3 residues: CASSFFLIGGRDTEAFF. Written as DNA, the CDR3 is TGTGCCAGCAGCTTTTTTTTAATAGGGGGCCGGGACACTGAAGCTTTCTTT.

V and J are TRBV2 and TRBJ2-1, with D perhaps TRBD1 (6 bases). The CDR3 contains 12 residues. CDR1 is SNHLY, CDR2 FYNNEI, per germline. V was trimmed by 4 bases and J by 9 bases, leaving 10 bases between them. The CDR3 here is CASSAGVGEQFF. The CDR3 DNA reads as TGTGCCAGCAGTGCAGGGGTTGGTGAGCAGTTCTTC.

The chain has TRBV5-1 and TRBJ2-2; possibly TRBD2 for D (6 bases). CDR1 is SGHRS, CDR2 YFSETQ, per germline. The CDR3 sequence is 14 residues long. V lost 4 bases, J lost 1 base, and 8 bases lay in between. CDR3 amino acids: CASSRTMNTGELFF. The CDR3 bases are TGCGCCAGCAGCCGGACTATGAACACCGGGGAGCTGTTTTTT.

This clone was picked up one time. V gene TRBV9 combines with J gene TRBJ1-1; weak D call: TRBD1 (5 bases). Germline CDR1 is SGDLS and CDR2 is YYNGEE. This CDR3 has 16 amino acids. The germline V and J ends were trimmed by 3 bases and 4 bases, with 19 bases remaining between them. The CDR3 sequence is CASSAAVRGKGTEAFF. The CDR3, as DNA: TGTGCCAGCAGCGCGGCGGTTAGGGGCAAAGGCACTGAAGCTTTCTTT.

The chain links TRBV6-5 to TRBJ2-7; 11 positions agree with TRBD1. Germline V gene sequence: CDR1 MNHEY, CDR2 SVGAGI. The CDR3 covers 15 residues. V dropped 7 bases and J dropped 4; count of bases not matched to a gene: 9. The CDR3 DNA reads TGTGCCAGCAAGCTTTCGGGACAGGGGGTATACGAGCAGTACTTC. Protein product: CASKLSGQGVYEQYF.

This chain links TRBV5-1 with TRBJ1-2; D is perhaps TRBD1 (6 bases). This CDR3 spans 14 amino acids. Per germline, CDR1 SGHRS and CDR2 YFSETQ. V dropped 0 bases and J dropped 9 bases, with 15 bases sitting between them. The CDR3 protein is CASSLDRALVSYTF. CDR3 sequence (DNA): TGCGCCAGCAGCTTGGACAGGGCCTTAGTCAGCTACACCTTC.

The chain couples TRBV6-5 to TRBJ1-1, with TRBD1 matching over 9 bases. Germline trimming cut 6 bases from V and 0 bases from J; bases unmatched to any gene: 5. The V gene's germline CDR1 is MNHEY and CDR2 SVGAGI. This CDR3 is built from 15 residues. The CDR3 coding sequence is TGTGCCAGCAGATCGACAGGGGGTGTGAACACTGAAGCTTTCTTT. Translating gives CASRSTGGVNTEAFF.